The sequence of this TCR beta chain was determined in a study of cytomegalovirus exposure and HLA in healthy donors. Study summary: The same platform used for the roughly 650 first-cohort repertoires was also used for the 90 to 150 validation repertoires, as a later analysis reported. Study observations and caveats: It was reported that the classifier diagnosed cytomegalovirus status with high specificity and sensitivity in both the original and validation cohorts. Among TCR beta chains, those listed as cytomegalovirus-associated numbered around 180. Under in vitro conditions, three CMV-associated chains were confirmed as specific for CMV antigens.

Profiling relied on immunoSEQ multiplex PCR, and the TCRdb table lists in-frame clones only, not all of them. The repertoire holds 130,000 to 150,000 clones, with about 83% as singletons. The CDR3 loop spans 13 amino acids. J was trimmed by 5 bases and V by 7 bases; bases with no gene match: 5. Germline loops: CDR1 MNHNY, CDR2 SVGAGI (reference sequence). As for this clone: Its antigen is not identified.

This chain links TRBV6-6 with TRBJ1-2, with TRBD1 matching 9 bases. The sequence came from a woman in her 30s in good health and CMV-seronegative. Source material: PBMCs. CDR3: CASNWDREYGYTF. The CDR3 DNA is TGTGCCAGCAACTGGGACAGGGAGTATGGCTACACCTTC.